What follows is one TCR beta chain and its context. Its antigen is unknown. Donors comprised healthy HIV-negative adults lacking recent acute infections or vaccinations. This sample is part of a study of shared clonotypes between healthy human individuals. Looking at the study overall: A couple of women and a few men aged 18 to 49 served as donors.

Study results and caveats: Sorted-subset samples were not fully sequenced, rarefaction indicated.

Sequenced by immunoSEQ multiplex PCR; TCRdb stores in-frame clones only, minus some. The sample gives about 2.4 million clones, more than 85% of which show up once; approximately 0.36% is in the top ten. The germline gives CDR1 MNHEY, CDR2 SMNVEV (reference sequence). V was cut by 6 bases and J by 8 bases, with 22 bases left in between. The CDR3 loop spans 15 amino acids. The sequence derives from a man in his late teens or twenties in good health. Some clones in this sample may be carry-over from other donors' samples. The sequenced sample was naive CD4+ T cells from PBMCs. This sample's subset: CD45RA+ positively selected. V is TRBV27 and J is TRBJ1-1, with D perhaps TRBD1 (6 bases). CDR3 sequence (DNA): TGTGCCAGCAGGCTCCACCGGGACATAACCACCGAAGCTTTCTTT. It yields the protein CASRLHRDITTEAFF.